A single sample gave rise to the 20 T cell receptor beta chains below, sequenced in a study of blood T cell repertoires in COVID-19. Assay: immunoSEQ multiplex PCR; the TCRdb copy retains only in-frame clones and omits some. The table has fewer than 350,000 clones, 85% seen once. The sample consisted of PBMCs or T cells enriched from blood (not recorded which). All receptors derive from a woman aged 45-65 years who had recovered from COVID-19.

The V gene is TRBV28, the J gene TRBJ2-7; 9 bases map to TRBD1. This CDR3 has 15 amino acids. Germline CDR1 and CDR2: MDHEN and SYDVKM. Unmatched junction bases numbered 9, after V lost 4 bases and J lost 5 bases. The CDR3 region has the DNA TGTGCCAGCAGTTCCATTGGGACAGGGAGACACGAGCAGTACTTC. This gives the protein CASSSIGTGRHEQYF. Variable domain in full (rest from reference TRBV28 and TRBJ2-7): DVKVTQSSRYLVKRTGEKVFLECVQDMDHENMFWYRQDPGLGLRLIYFSYDVKMKEKGDIPEGYSVSREKKERFSLILESASTNQTSMYLCASSSIGTGRHEQYFGPGTRLTVT.

V usage is TRBV2 and J usage is TRBJ1-6; D is possibly TRBD1 (6 bases). The germline CDR1 and CDR2 sequences are SNHLY and FYNNEI. Trimming left V 5 bases short and J 7 bases short, with 15 bases between. This CDR3 has 15 residues. CDR3: CASSLTGLTNSPLHF. Written as DNA, the CDR3 is TGTGCCAGCAGTCTGACAGGACTGACAAATTCACCCCTCCACTTT.

CDR3 sequence reads: CASSLETSGGQETQYF. The CDR3 nucleotides read TGTGCCAGCAGCTTGGAGACTAGCGGGGGCCAAGAGACCCAGTACTTC. The chain links TRBV5-6 to TRBJ2-5; 12 nucleotides match TRBD2. From germline, CDR1 is SGHDT and CDR2 YYEEEE. The ends lost 0 bases at V and 1 base at J; junction bases unmatched: 1. The CDR3 runs to 16 residues.

V and J are TRBV7-9 and TRBJ1-3; TRBD1 is a possible D gene (5 bases). With 1 base removed from V and 4 bases from J, the gap between germline ends came to 11 bases. The CDR3 totals 15 residues. CDR1 and CDR2 (germline): SEHNR, FQNEAQ (reference sequence). The CDR3 is CASSLVSGSGNTIYF. The CDR3 DNA follows: TGTGCCAGCAGCTTAGTTTCAGGGTCGGGAAACACCATATATTTT.

Written as DNA, the CDR3 is TGTGCCAGCAGCTTTACTACAGGGTTGGGCACTGAAGCTTTCTTT. Encoded protein: CASSFTTGLGTEAFF. The rearrangement joins TRBV7-8 to TRBJ1-1; TRBD1 might be the D (6 bases). CDR3 length equals 15 residues. Trimming removed 3 bases from V and 4 bases from J, with 15 bases in between. Per the germline V gene, CDR1 is SGHVS and CDR2 is FQNEAQ.

The gene calls are TRBV27 and TRBJ1-6; D not resolved. CDR1 and CDR2 from the germline V gene are MNHEY and SMNVEV (reference sequence). The V end was cut by 3 bases, the J end by 9 bases, with 12 bases between. This CDR3 has 14 residues. CDR3 protein: CASSFFWGVSPLHF. In DNA form, the CDR3 reads TGTGCCAGCAGTTTTTTCTGGGGAGTTTCACCCCTCCACTTT.

The chain has TRBV9 and TRBJ1-3; D is ambiguous. The CDR3 extends over 15 amino acids. Trimming cost V 0 bases and J 0 bases, with 7 bases left between them. CDR1 and CDR2 from the germline V gene are SGDLS and YYNGEE. As DNA, the CDR3 is TGTGCCAGCAGCGTAGAGGCGGTCTCTGGAAACACCATATATTTT. This translates into CASSVEAVSGNTIYF.

The V and J genes are TRBV4-3 and TRBJ2-7; 7 bases align to TRBD1. Unmatched junction bases numbered 2, after V lost 3 bases and J lost 0 bases. Germline CDR1 is LGHNA and CDR2 is YSLEER. The CDR3 sequence is 14 residues long. The CDR3 nucleotides are TGCGCCAGCAGCCAGAACAGGGGCTCCTACGAGCAGTACTTC. Residues: CASSQNRGSYEQYF.

The chain combines TRBV2 with TRBJ2-2; 7 bases agree with TRBD1. With 6 bases clipped from V and 5 bases from J, the junction kept 3 bases outside the gene matches. The CDR3 spans 13 residues. Germline loops: CDR1 SNHLY, CDR2 FYNNEI. CDR3 bases: TGTGCCAGCAGGACGGGACAGACCGGGGAGCTGTTTTTT. It encodes CASRTGQTGELFF.

The CDR3 DNA follows: TGTGCCAGCAACCGAAACGGCGGGAGGAACACCGGGGAGCTGTTTTTT. Translated, it gives CASNRNGGRNTGELFF. The rearrangement uses TRBV25-1 and TRBJ2-2; 7 bases align to TRBD2. Germline-derived CDR1 and CDR2 are MGHDK and SYGVNS. Losses at the gene ends were 7 bases for V and 1 base for J; bases not matched to a gene: 9. The CDR3 extends over 16 amino acids.

The rearrangement uses TRBV3-1 (or the pseudogene TRBV3-2) and TRBJ1-2; maybe TRBD1 (6 bases). CDR3 size: 14 residues. Germline V lookup: CDR1 LGHDT, CDR2 YNNKEL (reference sequence). Trimming removed 2 bases from V and 6 bases from J, with 13 bases in between. CDR3 protein: CASSQFRGRDGYTF. In DNA, the CDR3 is TGTGCCAGCAGCCAATTCAGGGGCAGGGATGGCTACACCTTC.

The V gene is TRBV19, the J gene TRBJ2-7, with TRBD1 matching over 7 bases. Germline CDR1 LNHDA, CDR2 SQIVND (reference sequence). V lost 6 bases and J lost 0; bases outside the gene matches: 8. The CDR3 has 15 residues. The DNA of the CDR3 is TGTGCCAGTAGAAGCCGGGACAGTGGCTCCTACGAGCAGTACTTC. Translation gives CASRSRDSGSYEQYF.

The rearrangement uses TRBV4-1 and TRBJ2-7, with 11 bases matching TRBD1. With V trimmed by 4 bases and J by 6 bases, 11 bases remained unmatched. Germline V gene sequence: CDR1 MGHRA, CDR2 YSYEKL. The CDR3 has 16 residues. CDR3 nucleotide sequence: TGCGCCAGCAGCCTCCGGACAGGGGGCACAACTTTCGAGCAGTACTTC. Residues: CASSLRTGGTTFEQYF.

This clone has only a few counts. The V call is TRBV3-1 (or the pseudogene TRBV3-2), the J call TRBJ1-5; no firm D call. The CDR3 totals 15 residues. Germline CDR1 is LGHDT and CDR2 is YNNKEL (reference sequence). The V end was cut by 4 bases, the J end by 5 bases, with 15 bases between. CDR3: CASSPTLGADQPQHF. The DNA of the CDR3 is TGTGCCAGCAGCCCAACCCTAGGAGCGGATCAGCCCCAGCATTTT.

The chain couples TRBV5-4 to TRBJ2-7, with 9 bases aligning to TRBD2. This CDR3 has 13 residues. The J segment lost 6 bases and the V segment lost 4 bases, leaving 5 bases of the junction unmatched. Germline CDR1 SGHNT, CDR2 YYREEE (reference sequence). This CDR3 reads CASSQLTSGEQYF. CDR3 bases: TGTGCCAGCAGCCAGTTGACTAGCGGCGAGCAGTACTTC.

This clone was picked up one time. The chain combines TRBV2 with TRBJ2-2; TRBD2 might be the D (6 bases). Trimming cost V 4 bases and J 6 bases, with 15 bases left between them. Germline CDR1 is SNHLY and CDR2 is FYNNEI. The CDR3 loop spans 15 amino acids. The CDR3 is CASSGGTFGAGELFF. The CDR3, as DNA: TGTGCCAGCAGTGGGGGGACTTTTGGCGCCGGGGAGCTGTTTTTT.

Here the CDR3 DNA reads TGTGCCAGCAGCATAGGCCGACAGGGTTCCTACGAGCAGTACTTC. It is translated as CASSIGRQGSYEQYF. The V call is TRBV7-9, the J call TRBJ2-7; TRBD1 matches at 7 bases. The CDR3 sequence is 15 residues long. Per the germline V gene, CDR1 is SEHNR and CDR2 is FQNEAQ (reference sequence). Trimming took 5 bases from V and 1 from J; bases not matched to a gene: 8.

This chain uses TRBV27 with TRBJ1-2; D unclear. The CDR3 totals 12 residues. CDR1 is MNHEY and CDR2 is SMNVEV in the germline V gene (reference sequence). Trimming cost V 9 bases and J 8 bases, with 16 bases left between them. In nucleotides, the CDR3 is TGTGCCAGTCGGTACGGCCGAGGGGGCTACACCTTC. This codes for CASRYGRGGYTF.

The genes are TRBV6-5 and TRBJ1-5, with 7 bases lining up with TRBD1. Unmatched junction bases numbered 8, after V lost 8 bases and J lost 4 bases. The germline V gene has CDR1 MNHEY and CDR2 SVGAGI. The CDR3 runs to 14 residues. In DNA form, the CDR3 reads TGTGCCAGCGGTAGAGGGACAGATAATCAGCCCCAGCATTTT. Residues: CASGRGTDNQPQHF.

The chain couples TRBV5-4 to TRBJ2-2; 7 bases align to TRBD1. The CDR3 spans 15 residues. The junction had 7 bases not matched to a gene; V was cut back by 4 bases and J by 4 bases. Germline V lookup: CDR1 SGHNT, CDR2 YYREEE (reference sequence). The CDR3 region has the DNA TGTGCCAGCAGCCTGAACAGGGGACCCACCGGGGAGCTGTTTTTT. Translated: CASSLNRGPTGELFF.